This T cell receptor beta chain was sequenced for a study of blood T cell repertoires in COVID-19. As for the study in general: PBMCs, B-cell-depleted T cells, or T cells were the source of the cDNA or gDNA that made up the material.

Only in-frame clones appear in the TCRdb table, and some are missing; sequencing was by immunoSEQ multiplex PCR. Of some 41,000 clones in the sample, approximately 91% were seen once. CDR1 MNHEY and CDR2 SVGAGI come from the germline V gene. CDR3 length equals 14 residues. The trim removed 4 bases at V and 8 bases at J, leaving 4 bases unmatched. This clonotype was obtained from a woman aged 25 to 39 in a cohort sampled during active COVID-19. Sequenced material: peripheral blood. This chain joins TRBV6-5 and TRBJ1-5, with 11 bases aligning to TRBD1. CDR3 bases: TGTGCCAGCAGTTTTGGACAGGGGGCGAAGCCCCAGCATTTT. The encoded protein is CASSFGQGAKPQHF.